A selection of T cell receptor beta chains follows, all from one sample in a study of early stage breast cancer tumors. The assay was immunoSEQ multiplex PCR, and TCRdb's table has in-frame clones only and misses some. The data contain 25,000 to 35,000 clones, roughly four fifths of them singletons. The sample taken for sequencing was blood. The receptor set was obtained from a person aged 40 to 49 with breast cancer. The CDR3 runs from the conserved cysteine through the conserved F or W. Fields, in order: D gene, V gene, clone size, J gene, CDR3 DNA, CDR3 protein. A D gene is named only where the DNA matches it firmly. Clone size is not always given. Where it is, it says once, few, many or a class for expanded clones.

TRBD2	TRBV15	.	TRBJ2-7	TGTGCCACCAGCAGAGATGCTAGCGGCTCCTACGAGCAGTACTTC	CATSRDASGSYEQYF
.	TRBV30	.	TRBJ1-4	TGTGCCTGCCGGGACGGGACTACTGCAACTAATGAAAAACTGTTTTTT	CACRDGTTATNEKLFF
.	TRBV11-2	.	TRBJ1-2	TGTGCCAGCAGCTTCGGGGCAGGGACATTTAACTATGGCTACACCTTC	CASSFGAGTFNYGYTF
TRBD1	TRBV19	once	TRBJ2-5	TGTGCCAGTAGTATAACCCCGACAGGGGGAGGAGAGACCCAGTACTTC	CASSITPTGGGETQYF
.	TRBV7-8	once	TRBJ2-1	TGTGCCAGCAGCCCGAGACCTCCCCCGGGTTACAATGAGCAGTTCTTC	CASSPRPPPGYNEQFF
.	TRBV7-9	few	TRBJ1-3	TGTGCCAGCAGCTTACTCCGACAGAACACCATATATTTT	CASSLLRQNTIYF
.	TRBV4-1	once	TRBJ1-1	TGCGCCAGCAGCCAACCTGGGGCCTTTATAGAGCTTAACACTGAAGCTTTCTTT	CASSQPGAFIELNTEAFF
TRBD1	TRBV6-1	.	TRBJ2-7	TGTGCCAGCAGTAACCCGGGACAGGGTGGAAACGAGCAGTACTTC	CASSNPGQGGNEQYF
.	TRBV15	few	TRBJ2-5	TGTGCCACCAGCAGAGCAAGGACAGCCCAAGAGACCCAGTACTTC	CATSRARTAQETQYF
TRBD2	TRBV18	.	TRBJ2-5	TGTGCCAGCTCACCAGGACTAGTTGAAGAGACCCAGTACTTC	CASSPGLVEETQYF
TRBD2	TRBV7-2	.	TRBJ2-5	TGTGCCAGCAGCTTAGACGGAGCGGGAGATGAGACCCAGTACTTC	CASSLDGAGDETQYF
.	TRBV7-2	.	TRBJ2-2	TGTGCCAGCAGCGCTCGGAGGGGGGGCACCGGGGAGCTGTTTTTT	CASSARRGGTGELFF
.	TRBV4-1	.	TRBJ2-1	TGCGCCAGCAGCCTTCCCACCGATGAGCAGTTCTTC	CASSLPTDEQFF
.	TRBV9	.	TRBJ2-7	TGTGCCAGCAGCCCTCGGCTGCTTTCGTACGAGCAGTACTTC	CASSPRLLSYEQYF
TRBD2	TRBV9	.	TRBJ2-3	TGTGCCAGCAGCGGGGGGACTAGCGGGGGACCGCGCACAGATACGCAGTATTTT	CASSGGTSGGPRTDTQYF
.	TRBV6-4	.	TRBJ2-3	TGTGCCAGCAGTGACTCCCAGGGGACAGATACGCAGTATTTT	CASSDSQGTDTQYF
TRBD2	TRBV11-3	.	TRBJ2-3	TGTGCCAGCAGCTTAACTAGCGGGAACCCTAGCACAGATACGCAGTATTTT	CASSLTSGNPSTDTQYF
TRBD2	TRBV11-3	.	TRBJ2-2	TGTGCCAGCAGCTTGGCGGGAGACACCGGGGAGCTGTTTTTT	CASSLAGDTGELFF
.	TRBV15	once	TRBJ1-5	TGTGCCACCAGCAGAGGGTCACAGGTTGGCAATCAGCCCCAGCATTTT	CATSRGSQVGNQPQHF
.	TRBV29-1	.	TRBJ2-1	TGCAGCGTGAGACATCCCGCCTACAATGAGCAGTTCTTC	CSVRHPAYNEQFF
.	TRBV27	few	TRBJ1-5	TGTGCCAGCAGTCCCTGGGCCCGAGGCAATCAGCCCCAGCATTTT	CASSPWARGNQPQHF
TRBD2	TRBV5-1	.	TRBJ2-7	TGCGCCAGCAGCTTGTCCGGGCCAGGGACTAGCGACGAGCAGTACTTC	CASSLSGPGTSDEQYF
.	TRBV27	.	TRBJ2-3	TGTGCCAGCAACCCGACCGGGACGTTTGGCACAGATACGCAGTATTTT	CASNPTGTFGTDTQYF
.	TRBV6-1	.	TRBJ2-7	TGTGCCAGCACCCAGGGGGGGAGCGGGTACGAGCAGTACTTC	CASTQGGSGYEQYF
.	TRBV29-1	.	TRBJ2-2	TGCAGTGGGTTTGGGCCTACGGGGACCGGGGAGCTGTTTTTT	CSGFGPTGTGELFF
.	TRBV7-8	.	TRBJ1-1	TGTGCCAGCATAACTGACACTGAAGCTTTCTTT	CASITDTEAFF
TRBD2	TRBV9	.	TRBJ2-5	TGTGCCAGCAGCTCGCTGGGCGGGAGTGGGGAGACCCAGTACTTC	CASSSLGGSGETQYF
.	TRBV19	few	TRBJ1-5	TGTGCCAGTAGTATAACTGCTTATAGCAATCAGCCCCAGCATTTT	CASSITAYSNQPQHF
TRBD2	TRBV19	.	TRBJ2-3	TGTGCCAGTAGTATAGGCCCGGCGGGAGGGGCTAGCACAGATACGCAGTATTTT	CASSIGPAGGASTDTQYF
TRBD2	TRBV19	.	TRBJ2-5	TGTGCCAGTAGTATTTATGTAGCGGGAGGTCCACAAGAGACCCAGTACTTC	CASSIYVAGGPQETQYF
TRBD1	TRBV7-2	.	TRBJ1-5	TGTGCCAGCAGCTACAGACAGGGCAGGCAGCCCCAGCATTTT	CASSYRQGRQPQHF
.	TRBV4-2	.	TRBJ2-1	TGTGCCAGCAGCCAAGGGGATAACGGCGGACCCTCCTACAATGAGCAGTTCTTC	CASSQGDNGGPSYNEQFF
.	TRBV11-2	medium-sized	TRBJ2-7	TGTGCCAGCAGTTCTAACTACGAGCAGTACTTC	CASSSNYEQYF
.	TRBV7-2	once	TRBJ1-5	TGTGCCAGCAGCTTATTGGGGGGCAATCAGCCCCAGCATTTT	CASSLLGGNQPQHF
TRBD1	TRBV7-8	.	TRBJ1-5	TGTGCCAGCAGCGAGTCGGACAGGGGAGCCCAGCATTTT	CASSESDRGAQHF
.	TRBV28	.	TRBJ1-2	TGTGCCAGCAGAGCGGAGTTATCTGGCTACACCTTC	CASRAELSGYTF
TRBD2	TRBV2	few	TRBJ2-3	TGTGCCAGCTTGAGCGGGAGAGGGTATGGGACAGATACGCAGTATTTT	CASLSGRGYGTDTQYF
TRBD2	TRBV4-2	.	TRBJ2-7	TGTGCCAGCAGCCAGGATAAGATAGCGGGAGGGCCTAGGGACGAGCAGTACTTC	CASSQDKIAGGPRDEQYF
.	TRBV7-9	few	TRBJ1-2	TGTGCCAGCAGCTTAGCGGAGACCCGCGTGGGCTACACCTTC	CASSLAETRVGYTF
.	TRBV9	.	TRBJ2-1	TGTGCCAGCAGCGAAACAGGGTTAGATTATAATAGTGAGCAGTTCTTC	CASSETGLDYNSEQFF
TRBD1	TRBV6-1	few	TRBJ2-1	TGTGCCAGCAGAGAATTGACAGGGGGCCAGTACAATGAGCAGTTCTTC	CASRELTGGQYNEQFF
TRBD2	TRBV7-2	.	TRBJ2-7	TGTGCCAGCAGCTTACTCCCAGCGGGGACCTACGAGCAGTACTTC	CASSLLPAGTYEQYF
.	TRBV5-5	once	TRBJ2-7	TGTGCCAGCAGCACGGGGTACGAGCAGTACTTC	CASSTGYEQYF
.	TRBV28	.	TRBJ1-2	TGTGCCAGCAGGGGAGGAGTCAGCTACACCTTC	CASRGGVSYTF
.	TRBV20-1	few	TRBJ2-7	TGCAGTGCTCACATCAGCCGGCAGTACTTC	CSAHISRQYF
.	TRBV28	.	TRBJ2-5	TGTGCCAGCAGTTCCCAGGAAGAGACCCAGTACTTC	CASSSQEETQYF
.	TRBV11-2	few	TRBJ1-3	TGTGCCAGCAGCTTATCTTGGGGGGCCGGAAACACCATATATTTT	CASSLSWGAGNTIYF
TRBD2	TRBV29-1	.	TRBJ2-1	TGCAGCGTTGGGACTAGCGGGGTTCTGGATGAGCAGTTCTTC	CSVGTSGVLDEQFF
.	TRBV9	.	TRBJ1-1	TGTGCCAGCAGCCCCCCCGGGACTTCACCTGAAGCTTTCTTT	CASSPPGTSPEAFF
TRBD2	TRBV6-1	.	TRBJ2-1	TGTGCCAGCAGTGACTTGACTAGCGGGGGTGAGCAGTTCTTC	CASSDLTSGGEQFF